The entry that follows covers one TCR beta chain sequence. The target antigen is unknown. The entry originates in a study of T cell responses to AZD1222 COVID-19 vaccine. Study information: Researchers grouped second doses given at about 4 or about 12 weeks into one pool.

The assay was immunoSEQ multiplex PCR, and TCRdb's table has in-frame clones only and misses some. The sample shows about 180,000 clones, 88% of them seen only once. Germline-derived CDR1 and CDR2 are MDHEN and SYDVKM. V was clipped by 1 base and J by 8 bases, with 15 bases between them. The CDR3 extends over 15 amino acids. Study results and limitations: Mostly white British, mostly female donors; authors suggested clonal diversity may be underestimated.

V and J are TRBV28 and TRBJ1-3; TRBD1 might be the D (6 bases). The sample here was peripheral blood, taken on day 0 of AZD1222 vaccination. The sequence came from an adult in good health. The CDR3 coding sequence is TGTGCCAGCAGTTTATACCTCAGGGGAGGGGACACCATATATTTT. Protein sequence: CASSLYLRGGDTIYF.